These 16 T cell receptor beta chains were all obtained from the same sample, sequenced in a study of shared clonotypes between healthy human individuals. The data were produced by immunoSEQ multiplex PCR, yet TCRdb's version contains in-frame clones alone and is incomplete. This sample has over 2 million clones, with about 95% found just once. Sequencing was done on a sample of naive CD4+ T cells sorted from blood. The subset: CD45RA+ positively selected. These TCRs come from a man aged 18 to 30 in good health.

The CDR3 reads CASSRAGKTQYF. CDR3 nucleotides: TGTGCCAGCAGCCGGGCGGGGAAGACCCAGTACTTC. The V call is TRBV5-6, the J call TRBJ2-5, with D tentatively TRBD2 (6 bases). Looked up from germline, CDR1 is SGHDT and CDR2 is YYEEEE. V lost 4 bases to trimming and J lost 6 bases, with 10 bases between them. There are 12 residues in the CDR3.

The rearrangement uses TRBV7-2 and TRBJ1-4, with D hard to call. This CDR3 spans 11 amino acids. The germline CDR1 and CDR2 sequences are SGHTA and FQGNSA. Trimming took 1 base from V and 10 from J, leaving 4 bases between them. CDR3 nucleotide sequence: TGTGCCAGCAGCTTAGGAGGAAAACTGTTTTTT. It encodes CASSLGGKLFF.

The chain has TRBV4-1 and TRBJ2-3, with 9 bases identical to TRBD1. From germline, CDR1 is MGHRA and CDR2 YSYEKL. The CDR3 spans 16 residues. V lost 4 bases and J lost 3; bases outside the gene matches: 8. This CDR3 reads CASSPRQGGVTDTQYF. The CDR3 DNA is TGCGCCAGCAGCCCCCGACAGGGGGGCGTGACAGATACGCAGTATTTT.

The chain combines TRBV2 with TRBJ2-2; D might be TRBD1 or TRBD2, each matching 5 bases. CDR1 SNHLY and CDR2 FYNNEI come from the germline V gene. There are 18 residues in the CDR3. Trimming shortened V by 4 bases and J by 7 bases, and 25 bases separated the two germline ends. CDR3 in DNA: TGTGCCAGCAGTGTGGCCTCTTGGAAAGGGACGGAGAGCGGGGAGCTGTTTTTT. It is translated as CASSVASWKGTESGELFF.

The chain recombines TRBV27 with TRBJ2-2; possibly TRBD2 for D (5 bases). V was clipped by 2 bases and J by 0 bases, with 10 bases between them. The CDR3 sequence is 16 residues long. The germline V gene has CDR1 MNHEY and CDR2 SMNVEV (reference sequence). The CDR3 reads CASSLGSYANTGELFF. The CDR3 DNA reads TGTGCCAGCAGTTTAGGGAGCTACGCGAACACCGGGGAGCTGTTTTTT.

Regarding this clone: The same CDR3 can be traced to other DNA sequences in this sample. DNA of the CDR3: TGTGCCAGCAGCTTATGGCACATCGCTAACTATGGCTACACCTTC. Its protein is CASSLWHIANYGYTF. This chain links TRBV7-2 with TRBJ1-2; D unresolved. This CDR3 region has 15 residues. V shed 2 bases and J shed 0 bases, with 10 bases lying between them. Germline V gene lookup returns CDR1 SGHTA and CDR2 FQGNSA.

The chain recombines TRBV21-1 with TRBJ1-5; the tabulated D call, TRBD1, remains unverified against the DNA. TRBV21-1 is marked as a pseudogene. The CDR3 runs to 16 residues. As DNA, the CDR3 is TGTGCCAGCAGCAAAGTGGACAGGGAGGGCAATCAGCCCCAGCATTTT. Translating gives CASSKVDREGNQPQHF.

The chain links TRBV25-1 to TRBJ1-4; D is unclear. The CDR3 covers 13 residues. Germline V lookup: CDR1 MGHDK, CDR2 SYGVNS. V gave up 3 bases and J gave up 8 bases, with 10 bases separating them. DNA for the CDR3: TGTGCCAGCAGTGATCAGCGGAAGGAAAAACTGTTTTTT. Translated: CASSDQRKEKLFF.

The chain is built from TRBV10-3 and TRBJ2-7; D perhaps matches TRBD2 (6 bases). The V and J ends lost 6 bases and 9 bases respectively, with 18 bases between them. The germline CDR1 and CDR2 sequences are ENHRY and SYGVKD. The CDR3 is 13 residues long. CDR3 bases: TGTGCCATCAGCGGGGGACCGCGCCGGGCGCAGTACTTC. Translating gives CAISGGPRRAQYF.

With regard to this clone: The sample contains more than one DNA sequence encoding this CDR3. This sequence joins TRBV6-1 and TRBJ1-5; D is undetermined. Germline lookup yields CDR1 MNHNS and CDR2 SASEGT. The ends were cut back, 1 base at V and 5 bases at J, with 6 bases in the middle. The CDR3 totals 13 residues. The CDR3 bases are TGTGCCAGCAGTGAAGGCCCTCATCAGCCCCAGCATTTT. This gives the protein CASSEGPHQPQHF.

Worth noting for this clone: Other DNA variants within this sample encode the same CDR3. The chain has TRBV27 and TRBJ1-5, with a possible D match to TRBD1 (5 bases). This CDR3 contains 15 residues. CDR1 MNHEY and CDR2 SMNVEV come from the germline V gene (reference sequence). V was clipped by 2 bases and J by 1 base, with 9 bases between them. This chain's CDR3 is CASSLRGTSNQPQHF. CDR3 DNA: TGTGCCAGCAGTTTAAGGGGAACCAGCAATCAGCCCCAGCATTTT.

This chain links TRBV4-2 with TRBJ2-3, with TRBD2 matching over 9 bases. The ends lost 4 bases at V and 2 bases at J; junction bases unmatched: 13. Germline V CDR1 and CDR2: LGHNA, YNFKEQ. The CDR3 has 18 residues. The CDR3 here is CASSRTPSSGGPTDTQYF. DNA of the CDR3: TGTGCCAGCAGCCGCACTCCAAGTAGCGGGGGCCCCACAGATACGCAGTATTTT.

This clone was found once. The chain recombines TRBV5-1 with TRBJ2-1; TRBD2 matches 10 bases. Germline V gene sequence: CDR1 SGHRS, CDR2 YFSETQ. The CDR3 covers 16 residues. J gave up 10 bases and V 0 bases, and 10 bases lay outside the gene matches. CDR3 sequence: CASSLVGLAGAEEQFF. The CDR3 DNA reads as TGCGCCAGCAGCTTGGTAGGGCTAGCGGGAGCTGAGGAGCAGTTCTTC.

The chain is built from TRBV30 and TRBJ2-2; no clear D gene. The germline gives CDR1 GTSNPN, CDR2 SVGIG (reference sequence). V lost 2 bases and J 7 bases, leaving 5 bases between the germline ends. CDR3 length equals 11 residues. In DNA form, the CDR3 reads TGTGCCTGGAGTAAAGTCGGGGAGCTGTTTTTT. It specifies CAWSKVGELFF.

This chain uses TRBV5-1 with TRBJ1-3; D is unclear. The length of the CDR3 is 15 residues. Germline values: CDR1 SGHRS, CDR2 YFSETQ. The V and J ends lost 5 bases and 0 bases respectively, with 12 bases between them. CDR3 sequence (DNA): TGCGCCAGCAGAGGAGACGGACTCTCTGGAAACACCATATATTTT. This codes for CASRGDGLSGNTIYF.

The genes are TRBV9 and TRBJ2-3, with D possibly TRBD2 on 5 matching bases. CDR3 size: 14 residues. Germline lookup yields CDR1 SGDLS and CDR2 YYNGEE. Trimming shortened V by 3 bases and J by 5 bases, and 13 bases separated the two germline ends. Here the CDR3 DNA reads TGTGCCAGCAGCGGCGGGCCGGTCGGAGATACGCAGTATTTT. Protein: CASSGGPVGDTQYF.